This TCR beta chain was recorded in a study of cytomegalovirus exposure and HLA in healthy donors. Study results and caveats: From TCR beta sequences, most subjects' HLA-A and HLA-B alleles were reportedly predicted accurately. TCR beta chain V- and J-gene trimming was linked, in a later analysis, to a missense variant in DCLRE1C.

At collection, donors were nominally healthy, but unrecorded immune exposures were probable. The CDR3 runs to 15 residues. Germline CDR1 and CDR2: KGHSH and LQKENI. The ends lost 6 bases at V and 4 bases at J; junction bases unmatched: 10. In the PCR, 60 Vbeta and 13 Jbeta primers were used. The data were produced by immunoSEQ multiplex PCR, yet TCRdb's version contains in-frame clones alone and is incomplete. The data contain 150,000 to 200,000 clones, more than 70% of them seen just once; the ten biggest clones take up 1.2% to 1.5%. This clone was detected only a few times. Its target is unknown. The V and J genes are TRBV18 and TRBJ1-1, with 8 bases aligning to TRBD1. The sequence derives from a girl aged 5 to 17 in good health and CMV-seropositive. Sequenced input: PBMCs. The chain's CDR3 is CASSLRATGVTEAFF. The DNA of the CDR3 is TGTGCCAGCTCCCTTCGGGCGACAGGGGTCACTGAAGCTTTCTTT.